The 3 T cell receptor beta chains below were found in one sample sequenced in a study of a mutant IDH1 vaccine in newly diagnosed glioma. Libraries were prepared by immunoSEQ multiplex PCR; TCRdb keeps only in-frame clonotypes and omits some of them. The table has about 59,000 clones, about 91% seen once; the top ten hold roughly 2.5%. Time point in this sample: baseline, week 1 (first vaccination visit). Treatment defined: pre-vaccination baseline after standard-of-care therapy. Specimen: PBMCs, collected from a glioma patient treated with radiotherapy, temozolomide or both. The receptors derive from a man in his forties or fifties with glioma.

The chain uses TRBV28 and TRBJ1-2; D gene uncertain. V was clipped by 2 bases and J by 4 bases, with 8 bases between them. Germline V gives CDR1 MDHEN, CDR2 SYDVKM. This CDR3 comprises 13 residues. CDR3 in amino acids: CASSLGKSYGYTF. The CDR3 bases are TGTGCCAGCAGTTTAGGGAAGAGCTATGGCTACACCTTC.

This clone appeared once. The J gene is TRBJ2-3, the V gene TRBV5-6; 8 nucleotides match TRBD1. J lost 2 bases, V lost 3 bases, and 5 bases had no gene match. Germline lookup yields CDR1 SGHDT and CDR2 YYEEEE. The CDR3 has 15 residues. The CDR3 reads CASSSRDRYTDTQYF. CDR3 in DNA: TGTGCCAGCAGCTCCCGGGACAGGTACACAGATACGCAGTATTTT.

The chain combines TRBV19 with TRBJ2-7; 7 bases agree with TRBD2. CDR3 size: 14 residues. The junction had 3 bases not matched to a gene; V was cut back by 4 bases and J by 0 bases. Per the germline V gene, CDR1 is LNHDA and CDR2 is SQIVND (reference sequence). The CDR3 here is CASSRSGTSYEQYF. The CDR3 DNA sequence: TGTGCCAGTAGTAGGAGCGGGACCTCCTACGAGCAGTACTTC.